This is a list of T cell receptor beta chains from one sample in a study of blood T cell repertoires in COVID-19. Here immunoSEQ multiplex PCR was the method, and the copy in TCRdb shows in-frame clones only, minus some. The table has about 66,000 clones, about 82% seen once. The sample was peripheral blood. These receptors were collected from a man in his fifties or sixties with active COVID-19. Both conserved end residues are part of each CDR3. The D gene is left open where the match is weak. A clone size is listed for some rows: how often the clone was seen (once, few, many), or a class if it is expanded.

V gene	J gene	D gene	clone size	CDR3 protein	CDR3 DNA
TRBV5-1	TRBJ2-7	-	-	CASSFAGRSSGYEQYF	TGCGCCAGCAGCTTCGCAGGGCGATCATCCGGATACGAGCAGTACTTC
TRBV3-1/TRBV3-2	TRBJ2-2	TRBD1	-	CASSQTGTPGELFF	TGTGCCAGCAGCCAGACAGGGACCCCAGGGGAGCTGTTTTTT
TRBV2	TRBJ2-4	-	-	CASRSGGGGGNIQYF	TGTGCCAGCAGGAGCGGCGGAGGGGGAGGGAACATTCAGTACTTC
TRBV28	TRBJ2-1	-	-	CASSPQGTESYNEQFF	TGTGCCAGCAGTCCCCAAGGGACTGAATCCTACAATGAGCAGTTCTTC
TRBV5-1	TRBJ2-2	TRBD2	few	CASSSPTSGGHTGELFF	TGCGCCAGCAGCTCACCGACTAGCGGGGGCCACACCGGGGAGCTGTTTTTT
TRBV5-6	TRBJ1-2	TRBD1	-	CASSRGTGGDRKDDGYTF	TGTGCCAGCAGCCGCGGGACAGGGGGCGATAGAAAAGATGATGGCTACACCTTC
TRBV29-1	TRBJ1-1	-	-	CSVEDPGTEAFF	TGCAGCGTTGAAGATCCCGGCACTGAAGCTTTCTTT
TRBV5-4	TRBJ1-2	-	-	CASSLEENYGYTF	TGTGCCAGCAGCTTGGAGGAGAACTATGGCTACACCTTC
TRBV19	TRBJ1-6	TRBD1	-	CASSTQGAQGSPLHF	TGTGCCAGTAGTACCCAGGGGGCGCAGGGTTCACCCCTCCACTTT
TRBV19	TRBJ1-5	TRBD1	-	CASSTTLLGQGRQPQHF	TGTGCCAGTAGTACCACACTTCTTGGACAGGGGAGGCAGCCCCAGCATTTT
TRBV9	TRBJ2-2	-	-	CASSVDGTPNTGELFF	TGTGCCAGCAGCGTAGACGGTACCCCGAACACCGGGGAGCTGTTTTTT
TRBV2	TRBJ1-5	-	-	CASSDRAVTNQPQHF	TGTGCCAGCAGTGACAGGGCCGTTACCAATCAGCCCCAGCATTTT
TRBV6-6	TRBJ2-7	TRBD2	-	CATYGGAGGRYEQYF	TGTGCCACCTACGGGGGAGCGGGGGGCCGTTACGAGCAGTACTTC
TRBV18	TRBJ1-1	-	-	CASSPREDTEAFF	TGTGCCAGCTCACCTCGAGAGGACACTGAAGCTTTCTTT
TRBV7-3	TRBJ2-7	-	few	CASSPTGSYEQYF	TGTGCCAGCAGTCCGACAGGTTCTTACGAGCAGTACTTC